This T cell receptor (beta chain) was identified in a study of cytomegalovirus exposure and HLA in healthy donors. General study points: In vitro confirmation showed three CMV-associated chains to be CMV antigen specific. Prior analysis indicated that the majority of TCR beta V segments exhibited productivity approximately 87% or approximately 30% of the time. A later analysis associated 15,000 to 20,000 TCR beta sequences with HLA alleles at a 0.05 false discovery rate.

The PCR employed 60 Vbeta primers together with 13 Jbeta primers. The repertoire was sequenced with immunoSEQ multiplex PCR; TCRdb's copy has only in-frame clones and lacks some. The sample consists of roughly 70,000 clones, roughly 74% of them appearing once. On this clone itself: Its antigen is not identified.

What was sequenced was PBMCs. The sequence derives from a human donor in good health.

The CDR3 protein is CASSYSRSGKNIQYF. In DNA form, the CDR3 reads TGTGCCAGCAGTTACTCGAGGTCGGGAAAAAACATTCAGTACTTC. The chain recombines TRBV6-5 with TRBJ2-4; tentatively, D is TRBD2 (5 bases). The CDR3 sequence is 15 residues long. Trimming took off 0 bases at V and 4 bases at J, with 10 bases between the two ends. Germline CDR1 reads MNHEY; CDR2 reads SVGAGI.